This T cell receptor beta chain came from a study of T-cell memory formation after mild COVID-19. Constant-segment-primed 5'RACE gave TCR alpha and TCR beta cDNA libraries with sample barcodes and UMIs. TCRdb ran MiXCR on the 5' RACE reads and lists one entry per CDR3 protein. The data hold approximately 340,000 distinct CDR3 sequences, with less than 20% observed a single time. This CDR3 comprises 15 residues. V was shortened by 2 bases and J by 2 bases, with 8 bases between the two germline ends. Per the germline V gene, CDR1 is SGHRS and CDR2 is YFSETQ. The rearrangement uses TRBV5-1 and TRBJ2-6; D gene ambiguous. Sequencing was carried out using PBMCs or a T cell subset sorted from them (not recorded which). This TCR came from a man in his late teens or twenties who had mild COVID-19 (a few samples of this study predate the infection). Cell type and time point are not known. DNA for the CDR3: TGCGCCAGCAGCTTAGAACAGACTGGGGCCAACGTCCTGACTTTC. This codes for CASSLEQTGANVLTF. Full variable domain (outside the CDR3, taken from reference TRBV5-1 and TRBJ2-6): KAGVTQTPRYLIKTRGQQVTLSCSPISGHRSVSWYQQTPGQGLQFLFEYFSETQRNKGNFPGRFSGRQFSNSRSEMNVSTLELGDSALYLCASSLEQTGANVLTFGAGSRLTVL.